Below, 27 T cell receptor beta chains from the same sample are listed, as sequenced in a study of immune characterization of retroperitoneal liposarcoma (dated 2019 in TCRdb). Libraries were built with PCR. Sequencing took place on a NextSeq 500. TCRdb reworked the public reads: Q25 trimming with fastp, MiXCR clone assembly, productive beta chains retained. Each entry merges the rows of one CDR3 protein and shows their most common DNA and genes. This sample is represented by about 11,000 distinct CDR3 sequences; roughly 53% of them were singletons. The ten most abundant clones make up over 9.5% of the sample. The specimen was tumor tissue. These TCRs come from a female donor with retroperitoneal liposarcoma.

This clonotype was detected only a few times. The J gene is TRBJ2-5, the V gene TRBV7-6, with D tentatively TRBD1 (6 bases). The V gene lost 5 bases and the J gene lost 11 bases, with 24 bases spanning the gap. This CDR3 is built from 15 residues. Germline assignment: CDR1 SGHVS and CDR2 FNYEAQ. The DNA of the CDR3 is TGTGCCAGCAGCGCCGACAGGCCCCCCTACAATGAGCAGTACTTC. This translates into CASSADRPPYNEQYF.

This clonotype has a single count. The V call is TRBV6-1, the J call TRBJ2-1, with a possible D match to TRBD2 (6 bases). The CDR3 is made up of 15 amino acids. The germline V gene has CDR1 MNHNS and CDR2 SASEGT. Trimming stripped 1 base from V and 1 base from J, with 8 bases between. The CDR3 DNA sequence: TGTGCCAGCAGTGAAGAAGCGGGTTCCTACAATGAGCAGTTCTTC. This translates into CASSEEAGSYNEQFF.

In this sample, this clonotype is medium-sized. The chain uses TRBV6-1 and TRBJ2-1; 11 bases line up with TRBD1. Germline V lookup: CDR1 MNHNS, CDR2 SASEGT. Losses at the gene ends were 6 bases for V and 13 bases for J; bases not matched to a gene: 11. The CDR3 covers 14 residues. The CDR3 nucleotides read TGTGCCAGCAGCCGGACAGGGGGCCAGGAGACCCAGTTCTTC. Its translation: CASSRTGGQETQFF.

V is TRBV10-1 and J is TRBJ2-3; no clear D. Trimming took off 3 bases at V and 1 base at J, with 17 bases between the two ends. The CDR3 covers 17 residues. The germline CDR1 and CDR2 sequences are WNHNN and SYGVQD (reference sequence). In nucleotides, the CDR3 is TGCGCCAGCAGTGATGGTGGTAGCAGTTTTGGCACAGATACGCAGTATTTT. Amino acid sequence: CASSDGGSSFGTDTQYF.

DNA for the CDR3: TGCGCCAGCAGTCCCCTAGCGGGCTACGAGCAGTACTTC. Translated: CASSPLAGYEQYF. The rearrangement uses TRBV10-1 and TRBJ2-7; 8 bases line up with TRBD2. The V gene's germline CDR1 is WNHNN and CDR2 SYGVQD (reference sequence). The length of the CDR3 is 13 residues. The ends lost 5 bases at V and 3 bases at J; junction bases unmatched: 3.

This sequence joins TRBV27 and TRBJ2-5, with D unresolved. The CDR3 is 11 amino acids. Per germline, CDR1 MNHEY and CDR2 SMNVEV (reference sequence). V was trimmed by 4 bases and J by 2 bases, leaving 2 bases between them. The CDR3 nucleotides read TGTGCCAGCAGTTATCAAGAGACCCAGTACTTC. Protein product: CASSYQETQYF.

The V call is TRBV6-8, the J call TRBJ2-1; the D gene could be TRBD1 or TRBD2 (6 bases each). The CDR3 sequence is 12 residues long. The V and J ends lost 6 bases and 10 bases respectively, with 13 bases between them. Germline CDR1 MNHGY, CDR2 SAAAGT. CDR3 in amino acids: CASSPGDTEQFF. The CDR3 bases are TGTGCCAGCAGCCCGGGGGACACAGAGCAGTTCTTC.

This clonotype was found once. This may stem from a read error, because a much larger clone lies one nucleotide away. The rearrangement uses TRBV6-1 and TRBJ2-1, with D tentatively TRBD1 or TRBD2 (5 bases each). The CDR3 runs to 14 residues. Trimming removed 10 bases at V and 10 bases at J, with 23 bases between. The germline V gene encodes CDR1 MNHNS and CDR2 SASEGT. CDR3 sequence reads: CATAWGRSPYEQFF. The CDR3 bases are TGTGCCACAGCCTGGGGGAGAAGCCCCTACGAGCAGTTCTTC.

The chain uses TRBV6-8 and TRBJ2-5; TRBD2 matches at 11 bases. The last part of the DNA fits TRBJ2-1 better; the J call may be wrong. The CDR3 runs 14 residues. In germline, CDR1 is MNHGY, CDR2 SAAAGT. This CDR3 is CASSFSGRGNEQFF. The CDR3 DNA follows: TGTGCCAGCTCTTTTAGCGGGAGGGGCAATGAGCAGTTCTTC.

As for this clonotype: A read error may account for a junction end that differs from germline. V gene TRBV7-6 combines with J gene TRBJ1-3, with TRBD1 identical over 10 bases. Looked up from germline, CDR1 is SGHVS and CDR2 is FNYEAQ. This CDR3 has 16 residues. For the CDR3, the DNA is TGTGCTAGCAGCCCCGGGACAGGGGCCCCTGGAAACACCATATATTTT. Protein sequence: CASSPGTGAPGNTIYF.

At least ten counts were recorded for this clonotype. This could be a read error, since a much larger clone is one nucleotide away. The V and J genes are TRBV12-3 or TRBV12-4 and TRBJ2-1; the D gene is possibly TRBD2 (5 bases). Trimming removed 0 bases from V and 13 bases from J, with 10 bases in between. The CDR3 is 12 amino acids. CDR3 DNA sequence: TGTGCCAGCAGTTTAGCTGGGGAGACCCAGTTCTTC. Protein sequence: CASSLAGETQFF.

The genes are TRBV6-1 and TRBJ1-1; D perhaps matches TRBD1 (6 bases). The CDR3 covers 14 residues. V was trimmed by 5 bases and J by 8 bases, leaving 18 bases between them. The germline gives CDR1 MNHNS, CDR2 SASEGT. The CDR3 loop reads CASSSRRAGTEAFF. CDR3 nucleotide sequence: TGTGCCAGCAGTTCTCGCCGGGCCGGGACAGAAGCTTTCTTT.

This rearrangement joins TRBV6-1 to TRBJ2-2; no reliable D call. Germline V gene sequence: CDR1 MNHNS, CDR2 SASEGT. The V end was cut by 4 bases, the J end by 7 bases, with 4 bases between. The CDR3 runs to 11 residues. The CDR3 DNA sequence: TGTGCCAGCAGTGTCTACGGGGAGCTGTTTTTT. Protein product: CASSVYGELFF.

The rearrangement links TRBV6-1 to TRBJ2-5, with D perhaps TRBD2 (6 bases). With the DNA end fitting TRBJ2-7 better, the J assignment may be wrong. Looked up from germline, CDR1 is MNHNS and CDR2 is SASEGT. This CDR3 spans 15 amino acids. The CDR3 loop is CASSEAARDNHEQYF. The CDR3 nucleotides are TGTGCCAGCAGTGAAGCTGCGCGGGATAACCACGAGCAGTACTTC.

By share, this clonotype counts as medium-sized. The CDR3 region has the DNA TGTGCCAGCAGTTATTACAGGGGCGGTGGGTACAATGAGCAGTACTTC. Encoded protein: CASSYYRGGGYNEQYF. J is TRBJ2-1 and V is TRBV6-1, with 7 bases matching TRBD1. The DNA end is a closer match to TRBJ2-7, so the J assignment may be wrong. Looked up from germline, CDR1 is MNHNS and CDR2 is SASEGT. The CDR3 has 16 residues.

This clonotype is labeled medium-sized. The CDR3 loop is CASSLSSGDHNEQFF. CDR3 sequence (DNA): TGTGCCAGCAGCTTATCTAGCGGAGACCACAATGAGCAGTTCTTC. The chain has TRBV7-2 and TRBJ2-1; 7 bases agree with TRBD2. The CDR3 extends over 15 amino acids. The V and J ends lost 2 bases and 5 bases, in that order; junction bases with no gene match: 6. Germline V CDR1 and CDR2: SGHTA, FQGNSA.

The rearrangement uses TRBV10-3 and TRBJ2-3; D call uncertain. Germline-derived CDR1 and CDR2 are ENHRY and SYGVKD. CDR3 length: 12 amino acids. Trimming removed 1 base at V and 6 bases at J, with 5 bases between. The CDR3 region is CAISEFGDTQYF. CDR3 bases: TGTGCCATCAGTGAGTTCGGGGATACGCAGTATTTT.

A note on this clonotype: Germline and junction disagree at one end, which may indicate a read error. The CDR3 nucleotides are TGTGCCAGCAGCCAAACTAGCGGGATTAGTGGCATAGGCGAGCAGTACTTC. The encoded protein is CASSQTSGISGIGEQYF. The rearrangement links TRBV4-1 to TRBJ2-5, with 10 bases that match TRBD2. The J call could be wrong; TRBJ2-7 is a better fit for the DNA end. This CDR3 region has 17 residues. Germline V CDR1 and CDR2: MGHRA, YSYEKL.

A remark on this clonotype: A clone one base away is much larger, so this may be a read error. The genes are TRBV12-3 or TRBV12-4 and TRBJ2-1; 16 positions match TRBD2. After removal of 6 bases from V and 11 bases from J, the junction contained 7 bases not matched to a gene. The CDR3 is made up of 15 amino acids. CDR3 protein: CASSPGLAGGPQQFF. In DNA, the CDR3 is TGTGCCAGCAGCCCGGGACTAGCGGGAGGGCCCCAGCAGTTCTTC.

The chain joins TRBV11-3 to TRBJ2-4; a weak D match, TRBD1 (6 bases). Germline CDR1 and CDR2: SGHNT and YENEEA. The V end was cut by 0 bases, the J end by 13 bases, with 22 bases between. The CDR3 has 16 amino acids. DNA for the CDR3: TGTGCCAGCAGCTTAGATCTGGGACAAAGCTACAATGAGCAGTACTTC. Its protein product is CASSLDLGQSYNEQYF.

A few counts support this clonotype. One end of the junction is discordant with germline, which a read error may explain. The CDR3 loop reads CANSLDTGGYNEQFF. CDR3 in DNA: TGTGCCAACAGCTTAGATACAGGGGGGTACAATGAGCAGTTCTTC. The V and J genes are TRBV7-2 and TRBJ2-1; 8 bases fit TRBD1. CDR3 length equals 15 residues. The germline V gene has CDR1 SGHTA and CDR2 FQGNSA.

V gene TRBV20-1 combines with J gene TRBJ2-1, with 13 bases lining up with TRBD2. Germline trimming cut 7 bases from V and 6 bases from J; bases unmatched to any gene: 6. This CDR3 has 14 amino acids. Germline V gene lookup returns CDR1 DFQATT and CDR2 SNEGSKA (reference sequence). CDR3 in DNA: TGCAGTGTCGATACTAGCGGGAGGGGCAATGAGCAGTTCTTC. Protein: CSVDTSGRGNEQFF.

This clonotype came up a few times. The DNA of the CDR3 is TGTGCCAGCAGCTCCTCCAGCTACGAGCAGTACTTC. It codes for CASSSSSYEQYF. This chain uses TRBV7-4 with TRBJ2-1; D is unresolved. The last part of the DNA fits TRBJ2-7 better; the J call may be wrong. Germline-derived CDR1 and CDR2 are SGHVT and SQSDAQ. CDR3 length: 12 residues.

This chain links TRBV6-4 with TRBJ2-2; 10 nucleotides agree with TRBD2. CDR1 and CDR2 (germline): MRHNA, SNTAGT. This CDR3 has 14 amino acids. The J segment lost 3 bases and the V segment lost 7 bases, leaving 2 bases of the junction unmatched. The CDR3 reads CASKAGGDTGELFF. CDR3 DNA sequence: TGTGCCAGCAAAGCGGGAGGGGACACCGGGGAGCTGTTTTTT.

The chain combines TRBV6-1 with TRBJ2-2; D gene unclear. From germline, CDR1 is MNHNS and CDR2 SASEGT. The CDR3 has 13 amino acids. Between the trimmed V and J ends, which lost 3 bases and 5 bases, there was a span of 7 bases. For the CDR3, the DNA is TGTGCCAGCAGTGAGGCGGAAACCGGGGAGCTGTTTTTT. Protein: CASSEAETGELFF.

The genes are TRBV6-1 and TRBJ2-1, with D hard to call. Germline V CDR1 and CDR2: MNHNS, SASEGT. This CDR3 has 15 amino acids. Trimming cost V 3 bases and J 4 bases, with 13 bases left between them. CDR3 region: CASSDLSARYNEQFF. The CDR3 nucleotides read TGTGCCAGCAGTGACTTGAGCGCTCGGTACAATGAGCAGTTCTTC.

This sequence joins TRBV6-1 and TRBJ2-5; tentatively, D is TRBD1 (6 bases). The J call is doubtful: the DNA matches TRBJ2-3 better. The CDR3 runs 13 residues. Looked up from germline, CDR1 is MNHNS and CDR2 is SASEGT. The CDR3 region is CASSETGTDTQYF. The CDR3 coding sequence is TGTGCCAGCAGTGAGACAGGAACAGATACGCAGTATTTT.